A single sample gave rise to the 32 T cell receptor beta chains below, sequenced in a study of technical replicates of blood from a handful of donors (TCRdb year 2017). Preparation of the library involved the immunoSEQ multiplex PCR assay. The table was pulled from immuneACCESS by TCRdb, which kept in-frame rearrangements only. Such tables lose some clones; where checked, under half of the loss comes from unresolved V genes, and the rest has no known cause. This sample has some 100,000 clones in its table, and around 96% of those were observed once. Roughly 0.21% of the sample is held by the ten biggest clonotypes. Source material: T cells isolated from PBMCs. The receptors were sampled from a human donor in good health.

The chain links TRBV19 to TRBJ1-2, with a possible D match to TRBD1 (6 bases). From germline, CDR1 is LNHDA and CDR2 SQIVND (reference sequence). Trimming took 0 bases from V and 6 from J, leaving 17 bases between them. This CDR3 has 16 residues. The CDR3 sequence is CASSIDWEGGSHGYTF. The CDR3, as DNA: TGTGCCAGTAGTATAGATTGGGAAGGGGGAAGTCATGGCTACACCTTC.

This chain joins TRBV28 and TRBJ1-2; 8 bases are a match to TRBD1. J gave up 8 bases and V 5 bases, and 10 bases lay outside the gene matches. Germline V gene lookup returns CDR1 MDHEN and CDR2 SYDVKM. The CDR3 loop spans 14 amino acids. The CDR3 region has the DNA TGTGCCAGCAGTCTAGGGACAGGAGCGCGAGGCTACACCTTC. Amino acid sequence: CASSLGTGARGYTF.

The chain uses TRBV19 and TRBJ2-7; unclear D gene. Germline V gene lookup returns CDR1 LNHDA and CDR2 SQIVND (reference sequence). V was trimmed by 0 bases and J by 7 bases, leaving 13 bases between them. The length of the CDR3 is 14 residues. The CDR3 sequence is CASSIDQAWKEQYF. CDR3 DNA sequence: TGTGCCAGTAGTATAGATCAGGCCTGGAAAGAGCAGTACTTC.

The chain combines TRBV2 with TRBJ1-1, with 7 bases lining up with TRBD1. The germline gives CDR1 SNHLY, CDR2 FYNNEI. There are 14 residues in the CDR3. V lost 5 bases and J lost 4; bases outside the gene matches: 7. CDR3 residues: CASSMESGGTEAFF. Here the CDR3 DNA reads TGTGCCAGCAGTATGGAGTCAGGGGGCACTGAAGCTTTCTTT.

This chain links TRBV11-2 with TRBJ2-7; D perhaps matches TRBD2 (5 bases). In germline, CDR1 is SGHAT, CDR2 FQNNGV. V lost 4 bases to trimming and J lost 4 bases, with 20 bases between them. The CDR3 length is 16 residues. The CDR3, as DNA: TGTGCCAGCAGCTCCACGGCTGCTAGCCTAGGGTACGAGCAGTACTTC. Its protein is CASSSTAASLGYEQYF.

This rearrangement joins TRBV28 to TRBJ2-2, with 8 bases aligning to TRBD2. Germline lookup yields CDR1 MDHEN and CDR2 SYDVKM. The CDR3 loop spans 20 amino acids. Trimming removed 3 bases from V and 2 bases from J; junction bases left unmatched: 17. The CDR3 protein is CASSFRASGLKTENTGELFF. The CDR3 DNA is TGTGCCAGCAGTTTTCGAGCTAGCGGGCTCAAAACGGAAAACACCGGGGAGCTGTTTTTT.

This chain joins TRBV6-5 and TRBJ1-4; the match to TRBD1 covers 8 bases. Trimming removed 5 bases from V and 4 bases from J; junction bases left unmatched: 3. Germline V gene data show CDR1 as MNHEY and CDR2 as SVGAGI. There are 14 residues in the CDR3. As DNA, the CDR3 is TGTGCCAGCAGTGGACAGGGATTTAATGAAAAACTGTTTTTT. Protein: CASSGQGFNEKLFF.

J is TRBJ2-7 and V is TRBV7-6; 8 bases match TRBD2. The junction had 11 bases not matched to a gene; V was cut back by 8 bases and J by 2 bases. The germline gives CDR1 SGHVS, CDR2 FNYEAQ. This CDR3 contains 15 residues. CDR3 protein: CASAPGAGGAYEQYF. CDR3 in DNA: TGTGCCAGCGCCCCGGGGGCGGGAGGCGCCTACGAGCAGTACTTC.

The CDR3 region has the DNA TGTGCCAGTAGTCGGAGCGGGAGTCCCACCGGGGAGCTGTTTTTT. Translating gives CASSRSGSPTGELFF. The V call is TRBV19, the J call TRBJ2-2, with 8 bases identical to TRBD2. V was clipped by 5 bases and J by 4 bases; unmatched bases: 6. The CDR3 runs 15 residues. Germline lookup yields CDR1 LNHDA and CDR2 SQIVND (reference sequence).

The CDR3 spells CSVNGQWNTEAFF. In nucleotides, the CDR3 is TGCAGCGTTAACGGACAGTGGAACACTGAAGCTTTCTTT. The chain couples TRBV29-1 to TRBJ1-1; D possibly corresponds to TRBD1 (6 bases). Trimming left V 5 bases short and J 1 base short, with 11 bases between. Germline CDR1 SQVTM, CDR2 ANQGSEA. The CDR3 runs 13 residues.

This clone was picked up a small number of times. The V gene is TRBV5-6, the J gene TRBJ2-5; 8 positions agree with TRBD2. V lost 4 bases and J lost 4; bases outside the gene matches: 9. CDR1 SGHDT and CDR2 YYEEEE come from the germline V gene. The CDR3 sequence is 15 residues long. The CDR3 DNA reads TGTGCCAGCAGCCCCCCCCGGGAGGGTTCAGAGACCCAGTACTTC. Protein: CASSPPREGSETQYF. Using reference TRBV5-6 and TRBJ2-5 for the parts outside the CDR3, the full variable domain is DAGVTQSPTHLIKTRGQQVTLRCSPKSGHDTVSWYQQALGQGPQFIFQYYEEEERQRGNFPDRFSGHQFPNYSSELNVNALLLGDSALYLCASSPPREGSETQYFGPGTRLLVL.

The V call is TRBV30, the J call TRBJ2-2; tentatively, D is TRBD2 (6 bases). V was shortened by 2 bases and J by 7 bases, with 20 bases between the two germline ends. The V gene's germline CDR1 is GTSNPN and CDR2 SVGIG (reference sequence). The CDR3 length is 16 residues. The CDR3 loop reads CAWSFNIGDLGGELFF. The CDR3 DNA sequence: TGTGCCTGGAGTTTTAATATTGGGGACTTGGGCGGGGAGCTGTTTTTT.

The rearrangement joins TRBV5-1 to TRBJ2-1; a weak D match, TRBD2 (6 bases). Germline V gene lookup returns CDR1 SGHRS and CDR2 YFSETQ. CDR3 length: 13 residues. Trimming took 0 bases from V and 7 from J, leaving 8 bases between them. The CDR3 coding sequence is TGCGCCAGCAGCTTGGGGGGGGAGAATGAGCAGTTCTTC. This encodes CASSLGGENEQFF.

This chain joins TRBV29-1 and TRBJ1-2, with D perhaps TRBD1 (5 bases). CDR3 length: 15 residues. CDR1 is SQVTM, CDR2 ANQGSEA, per germline. V dropped 0 bases and J dropped 2 bases, with 13 bases sitting between them. CDR3: CSVEDAGVRNYGYTF. The DNA of the CDR3 is TGCAGCGTTGAAGATGCGGGGGTTCGGAACTATGGCTACACCTTC. The complete variable domain, with remaining parts taken from reference TRBV29-1 and TRBJ1-2, reads SAVISQKPSRDICQRGTSLTIQCQVDSQVTMMFWYRQQPGQSLTLIATANQGSEATYESGFVIDKFPISRPNLTFSTLTVSNMSPEDSSIYLCSVEDAGVRNYGYTFGSGTRLTVV.

This clone showed up just once. This rearrangement joins TRBV5-4 to TRBJ2-5, with 9 bases matching TRBD1. The CDR3 contains 14 residues. CDR1 is SGHNT, CDR2 YYREEE, per germline (reference sequence). Unmatched junction bases numbered 4, after V lost 3 bases and J lost 4 bases. The CDR3 bases are TGTGCCAGCAGCTCCACAGGGGGCCGAGAGACCCAGTACTTC. This gives the protein CASSSTGGRETQYF. The complete variable domain, with remaining parts taken from reference TRBV5-4 and TRBJ2-5, reads ETGVTQSPTHLIKTRGQQVTLRCSSQSGHNTVSWYQQALGQGPQFIFQYYREEENGRGNFPPRFSGLQFPNYSSELNVNALELDDSALYLCASSSTGGRETQYFGPGTRLLVL.

This clone was detected only a few times. The gene calls are TRBV14 and TRBJ2-7, with D possibly being TRBD2 (5 bases). V lost 1 base to trimming and J lost 3 bases, with 16 bases between them. The CDR3 spans 16 residues. CDR1 and CDR2 from the germline V gene are SGHDN and FVKESK. CDR3 coding DNA: TGTGCCAGCAGCCAAGCCCCCCAGCGGATGCTCTACGAGCAGTACTTC. Protein: CASSQAPQRMLYEQYF.

DNA for the CDR3: TGTGCCAGCAGCTTAGAAGTACTTAACAATCAGCCCCAGCATTTT. Amino acid sequence: CASSLEVLNNQPQHF. The rearrangement links TRBV7-8 to TRBJ1-5; no reliable D call. The CDR3 totals 15 residues. Germline CDR1 and CDR2: SGHVS and FQNEAQ. V gave up 1 base and J gave up 3 bases, with 10 bases separating them.

V usage is TRBV30 and J usage is TRBJ2-1; possibly TRBD1 for D (6 bases). CDR1 and CDR2 from the germline V gene are GTSNPN and SVGIG (reference sequence). The CDR3 is 15 amino acids. The germline V and J ends were trimmed by 0 bases and 2 bases, with 11 bases remaining between them. CDR3 DNA sequence: TGTGCCTGGAGTGTGGGGACAACGACCTACAATGAGCAGTTCTTC. It yields the protein CAWSVGTTTYNEQFF.

The CDR3: CASSELAGGRTDTQYF. CDR3 coding DNA: TGCGCCAGCAGTGAGCTAGCGGGGGGCCGCACAGATACGCAGTATTTT. V is TRBV10-1 and J is TRBJ2-3; 11 nucleotides align to TRBD2. CDR3 length: 16 amino acids. Germline V gene lookup returns CDR1 WNHNN and CDR2 SYGVQD (reference sequence). Trimming removed 2 bases from V and 1 base from J; junction bases left unmatched: 2.

The chain combines TRBV9 with TRBJ2-1, with TRBD2 matching over 8 bases. Germline lookup yields CDR1 SGDLS and CDR2 YYNGEE. The CDR3 loop spans 13 amino acids. J gave up 5 bases and V 6 bases, and 4 bases lay outside the gene matches. The CDR3 protein is CASTTGGDNEQFF. DNA of the CDR3: TGTGCCAGCACGACGGGGGGGGACAATGAGCAGTTCTTC. Filled out from reference TRBV9 and TRBJ2-1, the complete variable domain reads DSGVTQTPKHLITATGQRVTLRCSPRSGDLSVYWYQQSLDQGLQFLIQYYNGEERAKGNILERFSAQQFPDLHSELNLSSLELGDSALYFCASTTGGDNEQFFGPGTRLTVL.

This clone came up once. This chain links TRBV4-1 with TRBJ2-3, with a possible D match to TRBD2 (5 bases). CDR3 length: 16 residues. Germline assignment: CDR1 MGHRA and CDR2 YSYEKL. V was shortened by 2 bases and J by 4 bases, with 16 bases between the two germline ends. The CDR3 sequence: CASSQIVVVEADTQYF. DNA for the CDR3: TGCGCCAGCAGCCAAATAGTAGTGGTGGAGGCAGATACGCAGTATTTT.

This chain links TRBV6-5 with TRBJ2-7; 8 positions agree with TRBD1. Per the germline V gene, CDR1 is MNHEY and CDR2 is SVGAGI. The ends lost 10 bases at V and 5 bases at J; junction bases unmatched: 7. The CDR3 is 12 residues long. CDR3 protein: CATQQGVDEQYF. CDR3 coding DNA: TGTGCCACACAACAGGGGGTGGACGAGCAGTACTTC.

The chain is built from TRBV19 and TRBJ2-5, with D perhaps TRBD2 (6 bases). Trimming took 1 base from V and 5 from J, leaving 14 bases between them. There are 15 residues in the CDR3. CDR1 and CDR2 from the germline V gene are LNHDA and SQIVND (reference sequence). CDR3 region: CASSIAGGIDETQYF. In DNA form, the CDR3 reads TGTGCCAGTAGTATAGCGGGCGGGATTGACGAGACCCAGTACTTC. The whole variable domain, filled in from reference TRBV19 and TRBJ2-5, reads DGGITQSPKYLFRKEGQNVTLSCEQNLNHDAMYWYRQDPGQGLRLIYYSQIVNDFQKGDIAEGYSVSREKKESFPLTVTSAQKNPTAFYLCASSIAGGIDETQYFGPGTRLLVL.

The chain carries TRBV5-5 and TRBJ1-1; 9 bases fit TRBD1. The V and J ends lost 4 bases and 3 bases, in that order; junction bases with no gene match: 7. The CDR3 covers 15 residues. Germline loops: CDR1 SGHKS, CDR2 YYEKEE (reference sequence). The CDR3 loop reads CASSGRTGEYTEAFF. In DNA form, the CDR3 reads TGTGCCAGCAGCGGCCGGACAGGGGAATACACTGAAGCTTTCTTT.

The chain links TRBV11-1 to TRBJ2-1; TRBD2 might be the D (6 bases). The CDR3 spans 16 residues. V was shortened by 6 bases and J by 6 bases, with 21 bases between the two germline ends. The germline V gene has CDR1 SGHAT and CDR2 FQDESV (reference sequence). Here the CDR3 DNA reads TGTGCCAGCAGTCCTCCGACTAGGAGCGTGATCAATGAGCAGTTCTTC. Translated: CASSPPTRSVINEQFF.

The gene calls are TRBV5-6 and TRBJ2-7; D remains ambiguous. Deletions cut 3 bases from V and 4 bases from J, with 5 bases between. This CDR3 region has 11 residues. Germline V gene sequence: CDR1 SGHDT, CDR2 YYEEEE. The CDR3 region is CASSSQYEQYF. As DNA, the CDR3 is TGTGCCAGCAGCTCCCAATACGAGCAGTACTTC.

V gene TRBV11-3 combines with J gene TRBJ2-7, with a possible D match to TRBD2 (6 bases). The V and J ends lost 5 bases and 3 bases respectively, with 17 bases between them. The germline V gene has CDR1 SGHNT and CDR2 YENEEA. CDR3 length: 15 residues. CDR3: CASSRQFGGVYEQYF. CDR3 DNA: TGTGCCAGCAGCCGCCAGTTCGGCGGGGTCTACGAGCAGTACTTC.

J is TRBJ2-7 and V is TRBV29-1, with D hard to call. The ends were cut back, 2 bases at V and 2 bases at J, with 4 bases in the middle. The CDR3 has 11 amino acids. Germline-derived CDR1 and CDR2 are SQVTM and ANQGSEA. CDR3: CSVENTYEQYF. The CDR3 DNA reads TGCAGCGTTGAAAACACCTACGAGCAGTACTTC.

The chain recombines TRBV11-3 with TRBJ2-2; TRBD2 agrees at 7 bases. The CDR3 is made up of 15 amino acids. With 3 bases clipped from V and 1 base from J, the junction kept 2 bases outside the gene matches. Germline V gene lookup returns CDR1 SGHNT and CDR2 YENEEA. Written as DNA, the CDR3 is TGTGCCAGCAGCTTGGTAGCGGGGAACACCGGGGAGCTGTTTTTT. It yields the protein CASSLVAGNTGELFF.

The V and J genes are TRBV29-1 and TRBJ1-4, with 11 bases lining up with TRBD1. This CDR3 contains 16 residues. Germline loops: CDR1 SQVTM, CDR2 ANQGSEA. V lost 3 bases and J lost 6; bases outside the gene matches: 9. CDR3 coding DNA: TGCAGCGTTGAGAGTTTGGGACAGGGGGAGGATGAAAAACTGTTTTTT. Amino acid sequence: CSVESLGQGEDEKLFF.

The chain employs TRBV28 and TRBJ2-1; perhaps TRBD1 as D (6 bases). Germline CDR1 MDHEN, CDR2 SYDVKM. This CDR3 region has 13 residues. Trimming left V 10 bases short and J 0 bases short, with 10 bases between. CDR3 coding DNA: TGTGCCATACAGGGAAGCTCCTACAATGAGCAGTTCTTC. This translates into CAIQGSSYNEQFF.

This clone occurred once. The CDR3 sequence is CASRGLSNEQFF. The CDR3 nucleotides read TGTGCCAGCAGGGGACTATCTAATGAGCAGTTCTTC. V usage is TRBV6-4 and J usage is TRBJ2-1, with 7 bases matching TRBD2. CDR1 is MRHNA, CDR2 SNTAGT, per germline. CDR3 length equals 12 residues. Trimming removed 6 bases from V and 7 bases from J; junction bases left unmatched: 3.